Listed below are T cell receptor beta chains from one sample, sequenced in a study of T cell responses to AZD1222 COVID-19 vaccine. Sequencing was performed with immunoSEQ multiplex PCR; in TCRdb, only in-frame clones are kept and a portion is missing. The data show tens of thousands of clones, with 85% to 90% seen just once and 4.7% held by the top ten. The source was peripheral blood, collected on day 0 of MenACWY control vaccination. These receptors were collected from an adult in good health. The CDR3 runs from the conserved cysteine through the conserved F or W. A D gene is named only where the DNA matches it firmly. Clone size is stated in some rows and not others, as once, few, many or a class when expanded.

j_call d_call clone_size v_call cdr3_nt cdr3_aa
TRBJ2-1 - - TRBV7-8 TGTGCCAGCAGCCAGGGGAGATACAATGAGCAGTTCTTC CASSQGRYNEQFF
TRBJ1-1 TRBD1 - TRBV18 TGTGCCAGCTCGTATACAGGGGACGGAAACACTGAAGCTTTCTTT CASSYTGDGNTEAFF
TRBJ1-6 TRBD1 - TRBV10-1 TGCGCCAGCAGTGAGGGGACAGCTAATTCACCCCTCCACTTT CASSEGTANSPLHF
TRBJ2-7 TRBD1 - TRBV19 TGTGCCAGTAGTGCCGGGACAGGGCTGTACGAGCAGTACTTC CASSAGTGLYEQYF
TRBJ1-5 TRBD1 - TRBV4-2 TGTGCCAGCAGCCCAGAGACAGGGCAATACCCTAGCAATCAGCCCCAGCATTTT CASSPETGQYPSNQPQHF
TRBJ2-1 - - TRBV5-4 TGTGCCAGCAGCCACGAGGCAGACCGCTACAATGAGCAGTTCTTC CASSHEADRYNEQFF
TRBJ2-1 - - TRBV15 TGTGCCACCAGTTTAGCAGGTTTCAGGGTCATGGGGCAGTTCTTC CATSLAGFRVMGQFF
TRBJ2-1 - - TRBV6-2/TRBV6-3 TGTGCCAGCAGCCAGATGGGGGGCAGGGCTACCTACAATGAGCAGTTCTTC CASSQMGGRATYNEQFF
TRBJ1-2 - few TRBV2 TGTGCCAGCACCTTGGACGGATTTTATGGCTACACCTTC CASTLDGFYGYTF
TRBJ1-2 - - TRBV28 TGTGCCAGCGATCACCAGGACTATGGCTACACCTTC CASDHQDYGYTF
TRBJ2-7 - - TRBV13 TGTGCCAGCAGCTTAGAGGGGGACAACTCCTACGAGCAGTACTTC CASSLEGDNSYEQYF
TRBJ1-1 TRBD1 - TRBV10-1 TGCGCCAGCAGTGAGTCTAGGACAGGCGGAACTGAAGCTTTCTTT CASSESRTGGTEAFF
TRBJ2-7 TRBD1 - TRBV11-2 TGTGCCAGCAGCCCTCCGGGACAGCGCTACGAGCAGTACTTC CASSPPGQRYEQYF
TRBJ1-4 - - TRBV6-5 TGTGCCAGCAGTCGAGGGGGGTTTTACGAAAAACTGTTTTTT CASSRGGFYEKLFF
TRBJ2-5 - - TRBV23-1 TGCGCCAGCAGTACAGATAGGGGGGCCCGGGAGACCCAGTACTTC CASSTDRGARETQYF
TRBJ2-3 TRBD2 - TRBV11-3 TGTGCCAGCAGCCATCCCCGGGGGGGCCCAGATACGCAGTATTTT CASSHPRGGPDTQYF
TRBJ1-5 - - TRBV6-5 TGTGCCAGCAGTTACTCTTTTTCGGGCAATCAGCCCCAGCATTTT CASSYSFSGNQPQHF